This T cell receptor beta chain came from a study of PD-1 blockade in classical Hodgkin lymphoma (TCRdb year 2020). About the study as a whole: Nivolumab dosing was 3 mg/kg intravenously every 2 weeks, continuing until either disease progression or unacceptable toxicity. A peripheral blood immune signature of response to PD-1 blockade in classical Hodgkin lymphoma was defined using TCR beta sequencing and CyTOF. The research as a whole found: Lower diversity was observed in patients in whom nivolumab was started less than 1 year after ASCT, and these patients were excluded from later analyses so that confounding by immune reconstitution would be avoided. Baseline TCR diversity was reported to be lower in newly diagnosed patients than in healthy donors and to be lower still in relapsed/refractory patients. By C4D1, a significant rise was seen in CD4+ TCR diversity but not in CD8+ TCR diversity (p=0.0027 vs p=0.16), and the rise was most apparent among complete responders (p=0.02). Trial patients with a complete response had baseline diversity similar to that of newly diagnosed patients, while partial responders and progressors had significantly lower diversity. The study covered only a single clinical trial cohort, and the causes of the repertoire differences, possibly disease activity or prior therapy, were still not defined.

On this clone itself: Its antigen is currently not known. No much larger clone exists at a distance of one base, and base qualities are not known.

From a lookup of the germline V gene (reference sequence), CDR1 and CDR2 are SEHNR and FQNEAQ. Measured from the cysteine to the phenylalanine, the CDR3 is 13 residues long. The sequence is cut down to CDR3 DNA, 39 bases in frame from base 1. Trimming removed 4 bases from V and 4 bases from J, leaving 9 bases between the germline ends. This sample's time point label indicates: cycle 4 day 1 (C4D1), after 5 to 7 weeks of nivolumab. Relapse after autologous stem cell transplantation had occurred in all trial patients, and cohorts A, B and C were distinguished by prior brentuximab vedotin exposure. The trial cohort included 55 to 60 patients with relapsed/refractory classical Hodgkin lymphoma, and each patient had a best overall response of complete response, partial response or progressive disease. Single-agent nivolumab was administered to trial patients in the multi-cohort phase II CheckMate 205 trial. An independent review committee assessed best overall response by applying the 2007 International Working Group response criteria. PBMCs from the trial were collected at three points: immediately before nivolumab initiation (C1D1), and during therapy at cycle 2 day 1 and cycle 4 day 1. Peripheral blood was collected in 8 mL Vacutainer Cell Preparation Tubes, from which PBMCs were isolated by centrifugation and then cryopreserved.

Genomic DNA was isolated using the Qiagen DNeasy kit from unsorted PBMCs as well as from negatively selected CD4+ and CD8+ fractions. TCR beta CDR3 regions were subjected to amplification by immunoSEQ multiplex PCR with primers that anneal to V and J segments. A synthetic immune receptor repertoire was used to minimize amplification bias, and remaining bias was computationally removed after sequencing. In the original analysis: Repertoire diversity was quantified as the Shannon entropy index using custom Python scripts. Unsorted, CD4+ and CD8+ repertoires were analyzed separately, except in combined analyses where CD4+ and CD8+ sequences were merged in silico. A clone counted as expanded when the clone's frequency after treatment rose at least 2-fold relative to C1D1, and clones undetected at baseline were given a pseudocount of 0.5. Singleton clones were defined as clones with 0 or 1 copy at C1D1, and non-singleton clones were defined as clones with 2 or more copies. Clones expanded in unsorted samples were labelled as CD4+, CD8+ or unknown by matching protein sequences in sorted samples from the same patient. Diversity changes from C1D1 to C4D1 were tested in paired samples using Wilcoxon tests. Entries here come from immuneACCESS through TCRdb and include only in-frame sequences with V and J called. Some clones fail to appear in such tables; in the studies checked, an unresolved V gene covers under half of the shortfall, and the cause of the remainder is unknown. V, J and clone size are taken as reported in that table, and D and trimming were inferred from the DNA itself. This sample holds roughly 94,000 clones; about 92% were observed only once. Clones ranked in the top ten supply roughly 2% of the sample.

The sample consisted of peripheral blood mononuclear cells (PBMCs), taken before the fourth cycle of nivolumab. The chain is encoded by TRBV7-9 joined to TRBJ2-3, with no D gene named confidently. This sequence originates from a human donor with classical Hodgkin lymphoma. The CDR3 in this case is CASSWTQSDTQYF. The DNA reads TGTGCCAGCAGCTGGACCCAGTCAGATACGCAGTATTTT.